Listed below are T cell receptor beta chains from one sample, sequenced in a study of Graves' ophthalmopathy and Graves' hyperthyroidism. TCRdb itself ran the multiplex PCR reads through MiXCR, one entry per CDR3 protein. The table lists 580,000 or so distinct CDR3 sequences, approximately 37% of them singletons, with over 3.5% in the top ten. Sequencing was carried out using peripheral blood or thyroid tissue (not recorded which). These receptors originate from an adult man with Graves' hyperthyroidism. Both conserved end residues are part of each CDR3. A D gene is named only where the DNA matches it firmly. The size of a clone is reported for some rows only, either as once, few or many, or as a class for expanded clones.

J,D,size,V,DNA,CDR3
TRBJ1-4,.,few,TRBV7-9,TGTGCCAGCAGGCGGGCCGGGACAAGGGAAAAACTGTTTTTT,CASRRAGTREKLFF
TRBJ2-2,TRBD1,few,TRBV6-5,TGTGCCAGCAAGGGGACAGGGGCAAACGGGGAGCTGTTTTTT,CASKGTGANGELFF
TRBJ1-2,TRBD1,many,TRBV28,TGTGCCACCTCCCTGCAGGGGGCGTATGGCTACACCTTC,CATSLQGAYGYTF
TRBJ2-1,TRBD2,few,TRBV10-3,TGTGCCATCAGTGAGATGGGACTAGCGGGAGGGTACAATGAGCAGTTCTTC,CAISEMGLAGGYNEQFF
TRBJ1-2,.,many,TRBV24-1,TGTGCCACCAGTGATTCTTCTACTGCCTTCCCTAACTATGGCTACACCTTC,CATSDSSTAFPNYGYTF
TRBJ2-7,TRBD2,few,TRBV28,TGTGCCAGCAGCTCCGGGACTAGCGATTCGATAGGCGAGCAGTACTTC,CASSSGTSDSIGEQYF
TRBJ2-7,.,many,TRBV2,TGTGCCAGCAGGATTGCAGGATTTACCTACGAGCAGTACTTC,CASRIAGFTYEQYF
TRBJ2-5,.,.,TRBV10-1,TGCGCCAGCAGTGAGTCGCGGCAGAGGGAGACCCAGTACTTC,CASSESRQRETQYF
TRBJ2-5,TRBD2,.,TRBV29-1,TGCAGCGTTGATTTCGGGGAGGGAGAAGAGACCCAGTACTTC,CSVDFGEGEETQYF
TRBJ2-5,.,many,TRBV24-1,TGTGCCACCAGTGAATCCGGAACCAACCAAGAGACCCAGTACTTC,CATSESGTNQETQYF
TRBJ2-6,TRBD2,many,TRBV19,TGTGCTACGTCGGGGAGGGACCGGGAGGCCAACGTCCTGACTTTC,CATSGRDREANVLTF
TRBJ2-6,.,.,TRBV3-1,TGTGCCAGCGCTCGAGGACAGTCTGGGGCCAACGTCCTGACTTTC,CASARGQSGANVLTF
TRBJ1-2,TRBD1,.,TRBV7-9,TGTGCCAGCAGCTCTTTAGGGGGCGGGGTCGACTATGGCTACACCTTC,CASSSLGGGVDYGYTF
TRBJ2-7,.,many,TRBV15,TGTGCCACCAGCAGTGTCCGGGACGGTGACTACGAGCAGTACTTC,CATSSVRDGDYEQYF
TRBJ1-5,.,few,TRBV19,TGTGCCACCGGTGACAGGAACAATCAGCCCCAGCATTTT,CATGDRNNQPQHF
TRBJ1-2,.,.,TRBV30,TGTGCCTTACAGAGCAACTATGGCTACACCTTC,CALQSNYGYTF
TRBJ2-1,.,.,TRBV7-2,TGTGCCAGCAGCTTAGGTCCTTTAGACAATGAGCAGTTCTTC,CASSLGPLDNEQFF
TRBJ2-7,.,once,TRBV10-3,TGTGCCACCAGACAGGACAGCCTTTACGAGCAGTACTTC,CATRQDSLYEQYF
TRBJ2-7,.,.,TRBV11-1,TGTGCCAGCAGCTTCGGGCAGGGAAAGATCTCCTACGAGCAGTACTTC,CASSFGQGKISYEQYF
TRBJ1-1,TRBD1,.,TRBV12-3/TRBV12-4,TGTGCCAGCAGAAGATACACAGGGGCTTGGAACACTGAAGCTTTCTTT,CASRRYTGAWNTEAFF
TRBJ1-1,.,.,TRBV5-1,TGCGCCAGCAACTGGGGGGGGACGAACACTGAAGCTTTCTTT,CASNWGGTNTEAFF
TRBJ2-3,.,.,TRBV12-3/TRBV12-4,TGTGCCAGCAGCCCAGGGTTAGGGGCCCGCGAGGATACGCAGTATTTT,CASSPGLGAREDTQYF
TRBJ2-5,.,many,TRBV5-5,TGTGCCAGCAGCTTTTCCAGGGTAGAGACCCAGTACTTC,CASSFSRVETQYF
TRBJ2-5,TRBD2,.,TRBV15,TGTGCCACCAGCAGTCCCCGGGGGACTAGCGGGGATCAAGAGACCCAGTACTTC,CATSSPRGTSGDQETQYF
TRBJ1-2,TRBD1,.,TRBV10-3,TGTGCCATCGGGACGGGACAGTACTACACCTTC,CAIGTGQYYTF
TRBJ1-3,.,many,TRBV20-1,TGCAGTGCTAGAGGAGGGGCAGGAAACACCATATATTTT,CSARGGAGNTIYF
TRBJ2-7,.,many,TRBV28,TGTGCCAGCAGTTTGTGGCTCTACGAGCAGTACTTC,CASSLWLYEQYF
TRBJ2-7,TRBD2,once,TRBV7-9,TGTGCCAGCGGCGGGGGGAGTCGCGAGCAGTACTTC,CASGGGSREQYF
TRBJ2-7,TRBD2,.,TRBV29-1,TGCAGCGTCTCCGGACTAGCGGGAGAGCAATCCTTC,CSVSGLAGEQSF
TRBJ2-5,TRBD1,many,TRBV7-6,TGTGCCAGCAGCTTAGCGTTAGCGACAGGGCCGGAGACCCAGTACTTC,CASSLALATGPETQYF
TRBJ1-4,TRBD1,once,TRBV29-1,TGCAGCCCTTCTGGGACAGGGGGTGAAAAACTGTTTTTT,CSPSGTGGEKLFF
TRBJ2-5,.,.,TRBV29-1,TGCAGCAGTCCCTATAACACAGGAAGAGGGGAGACCCAGTACTTC,CSSPYNTGRGETQYF
TRBJ1-5,.,many,TRBV7-2,TGTGCCAGCAGCCAGCGGGGTAGACAGCCCCAGCATTTT,CASSQRGRQPQHF
TRBJ2-5,.,.,TRBV6-6,TGTGCCAGCAGTTACTCGGGGGGGCCCCAAGAGACCCAGTACTTC,CASSYSGGPQETQYF
TRBJ1-4,TRBD1,.,TRBV19,TGTGCCAGTAGTATAGGCCAGGGGGCTGATGAAAAACTGTTTTTT,CASSIGQGADEKLFF
TRBJ1-6,.,few,TRBV14,TGTGCCAGCAGCCAGAGGGACCTCAGCTCCTATAATTCACCCCTCCACTTT,CASSQRDLSSYNSPLHF
TRBJ2-7,TRBD1,.,TRBV7-9,TGTGCCAGCAGTGCTAGGAGTCACAGGGGGCGGAACAACTACGAGCAGTACTTC,CASSARSHRGRNNYEQYF
TRBJ1-1,TRBD1,.,TRBV12-3/TRBV12-4,TGTGCCAGCAGTCACCAACAGGGGGTCGGCACTGAAGCTTTCTTT,CASSHQQGVGTEAFF
TRBJ1-4,.,many,TRBV5-8,TGTGCCAGCAGCTATACAGGGCAGGATAATGAAAAACTGTTTTTT,CASSYTGQDNEKLFF
TRBJ1-1,.,few,TRBV10-1,TGCGCCAGCAGCGGGGGGACGGTGTCCTCTGAAGCTTTCTTT,CASSGGTVSSEAFF
TRBJ2-6,.,many,TRBV5-1,TGCGCCAGCAGCTTGGGTTCGACAGTATTCTCTGGGGCCAACGTCCTGACTTTC,CASSLGSTVFSGANVLTF
TRBJ1-6,TRBD1,many,TRBV6-5,TGTGCCAGCCGGACAGGGACTGAGAATTCACCCCTCCACTTT,CASRTGTENSPLHF
TRBJ1-4,TRBD1,once,TRBV6-5,TGTGCCAGCAGCACCTACCGGGACAGTAGCTCCTATAATGAAAAACTGTTTTTT,CASSTYRDSSSYNEKLFF
TRBJ2-5,.,.,TRBV7-3,TGTGCCAGCAGCTTAGTAAGGACGGCTGGAAGGACCCAGTACTTC,CASSLVRTAGRTQYF
TRBJ2-4,TRBD1,.,TRBV2,TGTACCAGCAGACCACCTGACAGGGGGGTAGCCAAAAACATTCAGTACTTC,CTSRPPDRGVAKNIQYF
TRBJ1-1,.,many,TRBV19,TGTGCCAGTAGTATATGGGGGAGGGAAGCTTTCTTT,CASSIWGREAFF
TRBJ2-2,TRBD2,.,TRBV29-1,TGCAGCGTAGCAGCGGGGGGTACCGGGGAGCTGTTTTTT,CSVAAGGTGELFF
TRBJ2-7,TRBD2,many,TRBV15,TGTGCCACCAGCAGGGAAAGCGCGGGAGGGAGGTACGAGCAGTACTTC,CATSRESAGGRYEQYF
TRBJ1-6,TRBD1,once,TRBV7-3,TGTGCCAGCAGCTGGATGGGACAGTACAATTCACCCCTCCACTTT,CASSWMGQYNSPLHF
TRBJ2-2,TRBD2,few,TRBV12-3/TRBV12-4,TGTGCCAGCAGTGGCCCTCTAGCGGGGTTGACCGGGGAGCTGTTTTTT,CASSGPLAGLTGELFF
TRBJ2-7,TRBD1,many,TRBV18,TGTGCCAGCTCACCATACAGGGGTGAGCAGTACTTC,CASSPYRGEQYF
TRBJ2-7,TRBD2,many,TRBV7-6,TGTGCCAGCAGCGCGAAGGGACTAGCGGGATCCTACGAGCAGTACTTC,CASSAKGLAGSYEQYF
TRBJ1-5,.,.,TRBV20-1,TGCAGTGCTAGAAAGGGGTACAATCAGCCCCAGCATTTT,CSARKGYNQPQHF
TRBJ2-4,.,few,TRBV2,TGTGCCAGCAGGAAACAAGGGGACAAAAACATTCAGTACTTC,CASRKQGDKNIQYF
TRBJ2-7,.,.,TRBV15,TGTGCCACCAGCAGAGATCAGGGAGCTTTCGACGAGCAGTACTTC,CATSRDQGAFDEQYF
TRBJ2-5,TRBD2,.,TRBV7-2,TGTGCCAGCAGCTTTGCCGGGACTAGCGGGACGGAGACCCAGTACTTC,CASSFAGTSGTETQYF
TRBJ1-3,.,many,TRBV29-1,TGCAGCGTTGGGGACCCTTCCTCTGGAAACACCATATATTTT,CSVGDPSSGNTIYF
TRBJ2-7,.,.,TRBV30,TGTGCCTGGAAAACAGGGATTTCCTACGAGCAGTACTTC,CAWKTGISYEQYF
TRBJ2-6,.,.,TRBV10-3,TGTGCCAGCCGGTCCGGGGGTGCTGGGGCCAACGTCCTGACTTTC,CASRSGGAGANVLTF